This TCR beta chain stems from a study of blood T cell repertoires in COVID-19. The study recruited people aged roughly 18 to 100 years across more than 20 US areas. Germline V gene lookup returns CDR1 SNHLY and CDR2 FYNNEI. Trimming took 5 bases from V and 3 from J, leaving 14 bases between them. The CDR3 has 15 residues. Profiling relied on immunoSEQ multiplex PCR, and the TCRdb table lists in-frame clones only, not all of them. This repertoire shows 300,000 to 450,000 clones, 88% found once; its top ten account for over 0.9%. Sequenced sample: PBMCs or T cells enriched from blood (not recorded which). The TCR originated in a woman aged 25 to 45 who had been exposed to COVID-19. The genes are TRBV2 and TRBJ2-1; D possibly corresponds to TRBD2 (5 bases). The chain's CDR3 is CASSPSSSGYNEQFF. The CDR3 DNA reads as TGTGCCAGCAGTCCTAGCTCTTCGGGCTACAATGAGCAGTTCTTC.